This entry lists 11 T cell receptor beta chains sequenced from one sample in a study of control samples from healthy donors and cancer patients. This table comes from immunoSEQ multiplex PCR, and its TCRdb copy is limited to in-frame clones, with some not included. In the table there are about 30,000 clones, around 92% of which are singletons. The specimen was PBMCs. These receptors originate from a man aged 45-65 years with lung cancer.

This chain links TRBV4-1 with TRBJ1-2; maybe TRBD1 (5 bases). Germline CDR1 is MGHRA and CDR2 is YSYEKL. This CDR3 contains 17 residues. V shed 2 bases and J shed 3 bases, with 19 bases lying between them. Here the CDR3 DNA reads TGCGCCAGCAGCCAATCCGTTTTTGGGGCCGGGGACTATGGCTACACCTTC. Translating it yields CASSQSVFGAGDYGYTF.

The rearrangement uses TRBV11-3 and TRBJ2-1; tentative D call: TRBD2 (7 bases). Germline CDR1 reads SGHNT; CDR2 reads YENEEA. V was trimmed by 2 bases and J by 7 bases, leaving 15 bases between them. This CDR3 spans 15 amino acids. DNA for the CDR3: TGTGCCAGCAGCTTAAATGCGGGGGCTTGGAATGAGCAGTTCTTC. Translating it yields CASSLNAGAWNEQFF.

V usage is TRBV11-1 and J usage is TRBJ2-3, with D perhaps TRBD2 (6 bases). This CDR3 is built from 15 residues. V was cut by 5 bases and J by 1 base, with 13 bases left in between. The V gene's germline CDR1 is SGHAT and CDR2 FQDESV (reference sequence). This CDR3 reads CASSPGIAGTDTQYF. CDR3 sequence (DNA): TGTGCCAGCAGCCCAGGGATAGCGGGCACAGATACGCAGTATTTT. The full variable domain, completed using reference TRBV11-1 and TRBJ2-3, is EAEVAQSPRYKITEKSQAVAFWCDPISGHATLYWYRQILGQGPELLVQFQDESVVDDSQLPKDRFSAERLKGVDSTLKIQPAELGDSAMYLCASSPGIAGTDTQYFGPGTRLTVL.

The chain has TRBV2 and TRBJ2-5, with TRBD1 matching 9 bases. Germline trimming cut 6 bases from V and 2 bases from J; bases unmatched to any gene: 10. Germline values: CDR1 SNHLY, CDR2 FYNNEI. The length of the CDR3 is 16 residues. This chain's CDR3 is CASRNPVGTGQETQYF. CDR3 DNA sequence: TGTGCCAGCAGAAACCCGGTGGGGACAGGGCAAGAGACCCAGTACTTC.

The CDR3 nucleotides are TGTGCCAGTAAGAGACAGGGAGGCTCCTACAATGAGCAGTTCTTC. Its protein product is CASKRQGGSYNEQFF. The V gene is TRBV6-5, the J gene TRBJ2-1; D is perhaps TRBD1 (7 bases). V shed 9 bases and J shed 0 bases, with 15 bases lying between them. Germline V gives CDR1 MNHEY, CDR2 SVGAGI. The CDR3 consists of 15 residues.

This chain joins TRBV3-1 (or the pseudogene TRBV3-2) and TRBJ2-2, with 7 bases that match TRBD2. With V trimmed by 1 base and J by 8 bases, 7 bases remained unmatched. Germline V gives CDR1 LGHDT, CDR2 YNNKEL (reference sequence). CDR3 length equals 15 residues. CDR3 in amino acids: CASSQVAGVGGELFF. In nucleotides, the CDR3 is TGTGCCAGCAGCCAAGTCGCGGGGGTCGGGGGGGAGCTGTTTTTT.

The rearrangement joins TRBV11-3 to TRBJ1-1; D is unclear. Germline CDR1 SGHNT, CDR2 YENEEA. There are 14 residues in the CDR3. Trimming took 0 bases from V and 4 from J, leaving 9 bases between them. The chain's CDR3 is CASSLDGSSTEAFF. In DNA form, the CDR3 reads TGTGCCAGCAGCTTAGACGGATCAAGCACTGAAGCTTTCTTT. Full variable domain (outside the CDR3, taken from reference TRBV11-3 and TRBJ1-1): EAGVVQSPRYKIIEKKQPVAFWCNPISGHNTLYWYLQNLGQGPELLIRYENEEAVDDSQLPKDRFSAERLKGVDSTLKIQPAELGDSAVYLCASSLDGSSTEAFFGQGTRLTVV.

The CDR3 DNA follows: TGTGCCAGCAGTTATGGGCTACGGGAGACCCAGTACTTC. This encodes CASSYGLRETQYF. This chain joins TRBV7-2 and TRBJ2-5, with D hard to call. The CDR3 contains 13 residues. CDR1 and CDR2 from the germline V gene are SGHTA and FQGNSA. Trimming took off 6 bases at V and 5 bases at J, with 13 bases between the two ends.

This chain joins TRBV7-2 and TRBJ1-2; possible D gene TRBD1, 5 bases. Trimming cost V 1 base and J 0 bases, with 9 bases left between them. CDR1 and CDR2 (germline): SGHTA, FQGNSA. The CDR3 length is 15 residues. Here the CDR3 DNA reads TGTGCCAGCAGCTTAGAAACAGGTGCTAACTATGGCTACACCTTC. As protein: CASSLETGANYGYTF.

The rearrangement links TRBV28 to TRBJ2-2, with 9 positions matching TRBD2. The V segment lost 10 bases and the J segment 3 bases; nucleotides outside the gene matches: 12. The CDR3 runs to 16 residues. Germline values: CDR1 MDHEN, CDR2 SYDVKM. The CDR3 reads CAIGPIAGEDTGELFF. Written as DNA, the CDR3 is TGTGCCATCGGACCGATAGCGGGAGAGGACACCGGGGAGCTGTTTTTT.

This clone has more than one count but fewer than ten. The gene calls are TRBV5-1 and TRBJ1-3; D uncertain. The V gene's germline CDR1 is SGHRS and CDR2 YFSETQ. The CDR3 runs 15 residues. The germline V and J ends were trimmed by 4 bases and 0 bases, with 11 bases remaining between them. This CDR3 reads CASSIEPSSGNTIYF. The DNA of the CDR3 is TGCGCCAGCAGCATAGAACCCTCCTCTGGAAACACCATATATTTT.